The next 14 T cell receptor beta chains were all read from a single sample in a study of early T cells in non-severe SARS-CoV-2 infection. TCRdb passed the 5' RACE reads through MiXCR, listing each CDR3 protein once. The sample gives approximately 20,000 distinct CDR3 sequences, roughly 4.7% of which show up once; about 4% is in the top ten. Sequencing was carried out using whole blood. The receptor set was obtained from an adult who was a healthcare worker with PCR-confirmed SARS-CoV-2 infection or an uninfected control (not recorded which).

At least ten counts were recorded for this clonotype. The J gene is TRBJ2-7, the V gene TRBV20-1; possibly TRBD1 for D (5 bases). CDR3 length: 15 amino acids. V was trimmed by 0 bases and J by 2 bases, leaving 14 bases between them. Germline CDR1 and CDR2: DFQATT and SNEGSKA (reference sequence). DNA of the CDR3: TGCAGTGCTAGAGATGTTGGGGCCCCCGCCTACGAGCAGTACTTC. Its protein is CSARDVGAPAYEQYF.

This clonotype has a count of ten or more. The gene calls are TRBV1 and TRBJ2-3; the table gives TRBD2 as D, unverified against the DNA. TRBV1 is shown as a pseudogene. CDR3 size: 17 residues. This chain's CDR3 is CTSSLPLAGPSTDTQYF. The CDR3 bases are TGCACCAGCAGCCTCCCCTTAGCGGGGCCTAGCACAGATACGCAGTATTTT.

The V and J genes are TRBV2 and TRBJ1-1; no firm D call. The length of the CDR3 is 13 residues. The germline V and J ends were trimmed by 7 bases and 0 bases, with 9 bases remaining between them. CDR1 is SNHLY and CDR2 is FYNNEI in the germline V gene. The CDR3 DNA follows: TGTGCCAGCAATCCGGAGATGAACACTGAAGCTTTCTTT. The encoded protein is CASNPEMNTEAFF.

This clonotype was seen many times. This CDR3 reads CASSLVLADQETQYF. The CDR3 DNA sequence: TGTGCCAGCAGCTTGGTTTTAGCGGACCAAGAGACCCAGTACTTC. The J gene is TRBJ2-5, the V gene TRBV5-5, with D maybe TRBD2 (6 bases). The V and J ends lost 0 bases and 0 bases respectively, with 9 bases between them. This CDR3 has 15 amino acids. CDR1 is SGHKS and CDR2 is YYEKEE in the germline V gene (reference sequence).

This clonotype was seen only a few times. J is TRBJ2-3 and V is TRBV5-5; D is possibly TRBD1 (5 bases). Per germline, CDR1 SGHKS and CDR2 YYEKEE (reference sequence). The CDR3 totals 14 residues. V shed 1 base and J shed 2 bases, with 8 bases lying between them. The CDR3 loop is CASSLQGYTDTQYF. The CDR3 DNA sequence: TGTGCCAGCAGCTTGCAGGGATACACAGATACGCAGTATTTT.

This clonotype showed up many times. The chain has TRBV20-1 and TRBJ1-2; no reliable D call. Germline loops: CDR1 DFQATT, CDR2 SNEGSKA (reference sequence). The V and J ends lost 5 bases and 1 base respectively, with 2 bases between them. CDR3 size: 10 residues. For the CDR3, the DNA is TGCAGTGCTTATAACTATGGCTACACCTTC. This codes for CSAYNYGYTF.

In its sample, this clonotype was seen many times. This chain uses TRBV6-2 or TRBV6-3 with TRBJ2-7; possibly TRBD2 for D (5 bases). Per germline, CDR1 MNHEY and CDR2 SVGEGT. CDR3 length equals 11 residues. The ends were cut back, 4 bases at V and 5 bases at J, with 6 bases in the middle. CDR3 amino acids: CASSLRDEQYF. CDR3 nucleotides: TGTGCCAGCAGTTTGAGGGACGAGCAGTACTTC.

At least ten counts were recorded for this clonotype. The rearrangement joins TRBV19 to TRBJ1-1; 10 nucleotides line up with TRBD1. This CDR3 has 14 amino acids. Germline assignment: CDR1 LNHDA and CDR2 SQIVND (reference sequence). V was clipped by 8 bases and J by 5 bases; unmatched bases: 8. The CDR3 here is CASLFRDRGTEAFF. The DNA of the CDR3 is TGTGCCAGTCTATTCCGGGACAGGGGAACTGAAGCTTTCTTT. The full variable domain, with the rest looked up from reference TRBV19 and TRBJ1-1, is DGGITQSPKYLFRKEGQNVTLSCEQNLNHDAMYWYRQDPGQGLRLIYYSQIVNDFQKGDIAEGYSVSREKKESFPLTVTSAQKNPTAFYLCASLFRDRGTEAFFGQGTRLTVV.

In this sample, this clonotype turned up a few times. The rearrangement links TRBV7-9 to TRBJ2-1; 12 positions match TRBD2. The CDR3 consists of 16 residues. V shed 0 bases and J 8 bases; nucleotides not matched to a gene: 5. CDR1 and CDR2 (germline): SEHNR, FQNEAQ (reference sequence). The DNA of the CDR3 is TGTGCCAGCAGCTTAGCTCTAGCGGGGGGGCTGGATGAGCAGTTCTTC. Translation gives CASSLALAGGLDEQFF.

This clonotype has at least ten counts. V and J are TRBV24-1 and TRBJ2-2, with D unclear. V shed 1 base and J shed 5 bases, with 4 bases lying between them. The CDR3 sequence is 13 residues long. Per the germline V gene, CDR1 is KGHDR and CDR2 is SFDVKD. The CDR3 spells CATSDFLTGELFF. The CDR3 nucleotides read TGTGCCACCAGTGATTTTCTTACCGGGGAGCTGTTTTTT.

The chain employs TRBV10-1 and TRBJ1-2; TRBD1 is a possible D gene (6 bases). CDR1 is WNHNN, CDR2 SYGVQD, per germline (reference sequence). The ends were cut back, 9 bases at V and 5 bases at J, with 16 bases in the middle. The CDR3 sequence is 13 residues long. The CDR3 reads CASSQGSRYGYTF. For the CDR3, the DNA is TGCGCCAGTTCTCAGGGGTCAAGATATGGCTACACCTTC.

The table lists this clonotype with many counts. The chain joins TRBV29-1 to TRBJ1-2; D possibly corresponds to TRBD1 (5 bases). Germline V gene lookup returns CDR1 SQVTM and CDR2 ANQGSEA. This CDR3 spans 12 amino acids. V dropped 4 bases and J dropped 7 bases, with 13 bases sitting between them. The CDR3 region is CSVAEQGGGYTF. In DNA form, the CDR3 reads TGCAGCGTTGCGGAGCAGGGCGGTGGCTACACCTTC.

By share, this clonotype ranks as medium-sized. The V call is TRBV5-4, the J call TRBJ2-3; 8 bases align to TRBD1. CDR1 is SGHNT and CDR2 is YYREEE in the germline V gene (reference sequence). V was clipped by 4 bases and J by 1 base; unmatched bases: 5. There are 15 residues in the CDR3. This CDR3 is CASSKPDRGTDTQYF. CDR3 DNA sequence: TGTGCCAGCAGCAAACCGGACAGGGGCACAGATACGCAGTATTTT.

This clonotype was counted ten times or more. The genes are TRBV6-1 and TRBJ1-3, with D perhaps matching TRBD1 (5 bases). V lost 6 bases, J lost 2 bases, and 14 bases lay in between. The CDR3 contains 15 residues. Germline V lookup: CDR1 MNHNS, CDR2 SASEGT. The CDR3: CASRQNRQAGNTIYF. CDR3 nucleotides: TGTGCCAGCAGACAAAACAGGCAAGCTGGAAACACCATATATTTT.